This T cell receptor delta chain was obtained from a study of gamma-delta chains in newborns, infants, children. Study as a whole: Polyclonal expansion of innate γδ T cells after birth follows microbial exposure.

The CDR3 consists of 20 residues. CDR1 GEAIGNYY and CDR2 EKD come from the germline V gene. V shed 0 bases and J 0 bases; nucleotides not matched to a gene: 10. TCRdb re-analyzed the reads via CATT. The sample includes over 12,000 delta-chain clones, 7.3% of them seen just once. This clone has a handful of counts. This chain joins TRDV2 and TRDJ3, with 7 bases fitting TRDD3. This sequence was found in a child who was a newborn, infant or young child, either healthy, febrile or measles-vaccinated (not recorded which). The sample consisted of blood. The CDR3 region has the DNA TGTGCCTGTGACACCGCCTGGGGGCCCCTTAGCTCCTGGGACACCCGACAGATGTTTTTC. It encodes CACDTAWGPLSSWDTRQMFF.